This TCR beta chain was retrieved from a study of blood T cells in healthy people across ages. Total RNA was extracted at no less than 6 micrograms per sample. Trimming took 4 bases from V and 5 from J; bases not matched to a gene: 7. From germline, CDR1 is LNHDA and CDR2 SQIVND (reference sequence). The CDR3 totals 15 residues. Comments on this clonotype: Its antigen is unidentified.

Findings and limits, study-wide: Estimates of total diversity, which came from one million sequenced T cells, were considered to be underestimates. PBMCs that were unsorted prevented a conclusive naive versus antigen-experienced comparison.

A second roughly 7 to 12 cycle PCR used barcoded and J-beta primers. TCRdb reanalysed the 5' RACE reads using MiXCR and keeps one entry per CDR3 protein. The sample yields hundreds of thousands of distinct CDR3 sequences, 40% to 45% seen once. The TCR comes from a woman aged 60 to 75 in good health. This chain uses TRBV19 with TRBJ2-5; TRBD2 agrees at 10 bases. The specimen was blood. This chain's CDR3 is CASSRASGGEETQYF. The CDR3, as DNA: TGTGCCAGTAGTAGGGCTAGCGGGGGCGAGGAGACCCAGTACTTC.